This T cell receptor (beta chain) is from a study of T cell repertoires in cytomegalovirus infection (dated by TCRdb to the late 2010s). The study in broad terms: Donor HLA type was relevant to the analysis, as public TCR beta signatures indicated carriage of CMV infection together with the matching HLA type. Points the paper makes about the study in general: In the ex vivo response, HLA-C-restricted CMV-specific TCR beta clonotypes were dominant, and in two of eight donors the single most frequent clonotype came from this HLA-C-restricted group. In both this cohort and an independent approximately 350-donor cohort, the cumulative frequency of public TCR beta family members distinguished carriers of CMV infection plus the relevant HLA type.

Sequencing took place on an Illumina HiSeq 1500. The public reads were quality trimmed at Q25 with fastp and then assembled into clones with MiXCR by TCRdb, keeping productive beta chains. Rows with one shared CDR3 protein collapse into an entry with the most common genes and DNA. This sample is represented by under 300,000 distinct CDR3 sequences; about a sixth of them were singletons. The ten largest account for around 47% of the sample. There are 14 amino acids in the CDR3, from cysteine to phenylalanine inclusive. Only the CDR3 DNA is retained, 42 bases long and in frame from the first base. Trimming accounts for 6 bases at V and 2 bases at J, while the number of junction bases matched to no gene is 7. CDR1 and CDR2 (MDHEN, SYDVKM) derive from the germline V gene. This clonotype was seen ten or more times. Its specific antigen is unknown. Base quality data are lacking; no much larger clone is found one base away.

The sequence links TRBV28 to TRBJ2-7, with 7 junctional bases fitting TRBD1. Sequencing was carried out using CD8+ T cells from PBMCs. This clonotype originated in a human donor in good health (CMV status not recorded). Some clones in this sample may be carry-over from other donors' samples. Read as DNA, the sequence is TGTGCCAGCAGCCGGGGACAGACTACCTACGAGCAGTACTTC. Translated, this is CASSRGQTTYEQYF.